These 29 T cell receptor beta chains originate from one sample sequenced in a study of early T cells in non-severe SARS-CoV-2 infection. Each CDR3 protein gets one entry after TCRdb re-called the 5' RACE reads with MiXCR. The sample yields 55,000 to 80,000 distinct CDR3 sequences, approximately 10% seen once. This material consisted of whole blood, taken at baseline. The receptor source for this set is an adult who was a healthcare worker with PCR-confirmed SARS-CoV-2 infection or an uninfected control (not recorded which).

V and J are TRBV30 and TRBJ2-2; D is unclear. V lost 0 bases to trimming and J lost 3 bases, with 2 bases between them. The CDR3 extends over 12 amino acids. Germline CDR1 GTSNPN, CDR2 SVGIG (reference sequence). CDR3 sequence (DNA): TGTGCCTGGAGTGTATACACCGGGGAGCTGTTTTTT. Residues: CAWSVYTGELFF. The full variable domain, in which reference TRBV30 and TRBJ2-2 provide the parts outside the CDR3, is SQTIHQWPATLVQPVGSPLSLECTVEGTSNPNLYWYRQAAGRGLQLLFYSVGIGQISSEVPQNLSASRPQDRQFILSSKKLLLSDSGFYLCAWSVYTGELFFGEGSRLTVL.

This clonotype was seen only a few times. At one of its ends the junction is not consistent with the germline gene, which may arise from a read error. The chain joins TRBV15 to TRBJ2-3; a possible D gene is TRBD1 (5 bases). The CDR3 runs to 14 residues. The V gene's germline CDR1 is LNHNV and CDR2 YYDKDF (reference sequence). The CDR3 loop is CGTSRASTADTQYF. In DNA, the CDR3 is TGTGGCACCAGCAGGGCTTCCACGGCAGATACGCAGTATTTT.

This clonotype was detected ten times or more. The V call is TRBV27, the J call TRBJ2-6, with 10 bases that match TRBD1. Per germline, CDR1 MNHEY and CDR2 SMNVEV (reference sequence). The J segment lost 1 base and the V segment lost 5 bases, leaving 14 bases of the junction unmatched. The length of the CDR3 is 20 residues. The chain's CDR3 is CASSTTRPGQGRSGANVLTF. The CDR3 DNA is TGTGCCAGCAGTACCACCCGGCCGGGACAGGGGAGATCTGGGGCCAACGTCCTGACTTTC. The entire variable domain, with the rest obtained from reference TRBV27 and TRBJ2-6, is as follows: EAQVTQNPRYLITVTGKKLTVTCSQNMNHEYMSWYRQDPGLGLRQIYYSMNVEVTDKGDVPEGYKVSRKEKRNFPLILESPSPNQTSLYFCASSTTRPGQGRSGANVLTFGAGSRLTVL.

This clonotype has more than one count but fewer than ten. The gene calls are TRBV7-9 and TRBJ2-1, with 7 bases matching TRBD2. This CDR3 has 14 residues. With 7 bases clipped from V and 2 bases from J, the junction kept 5 bases outside the gene matches. Germline loops: CDR1 SEHNR, CDR2 FQNEAQ (reference sequence). CDR3 in amino acids: CASTGEGPYNEQFF. The CDR3, as DNA: TGTGCCAGCACCGGGGAGGGCCCCTACAATGAGCAGTTCTTC.

V gene TRBV14 combines with J gene TRBJ1-2; D uncertain. CDR1 and CDR2 from the germline V gene are SGHDN and FVKESK. This CDR3 has 13 residues. Trimming removed 2 bases from V and 6 bases from J, with 10 bases in between. CDR3 protein: CASSQYQSNGYTF. In nucleotides, the CDR3 is TGTGCCAGCAGCCAATATCAGTCCAATGGCTACACCTTC.

This clonotype was picked up a small number of times. The chain is built from TRBV20-1 and TRBJ2-7; maybe TRBD2 (6 bases). With 1 base removed from V and 2 bases from J, the gap between germline ends came to 12 bases. The CDR3 consists of 14 residues. In germline, CDR1 is DFQATT, CDR2 SNEGSKA (reference sequence). The CDR3 here is CSARVPGLTYEQYF. Written as DNA, the CDR3 is TGCAGTGCTAGAGTCCCGGGACTCACCTACGAGCAGTACTTC.

The CDR3 protein is CASSSSRQGEQYF. CDR3 nucleotide sequence: TGTGCCAGCAGTTCCTCCCGACAGGGGGAGCAGTACTTC. The chain links TRBV12-3 or TRBV12-4 to TRBJ2-7; TRBD1 matches at 8 bases. J gave up 7 bases and V 4 bases, and 6 bases lay outside the gene matches. The CDR3 sequence is 13 residues long.

The table lists this clonotype with many counts. This rearrangement joins TRBV5-4 to TRBJ2-2; D remains unclear. The CDR3 is made up of 14 amino acids. Germline V lookup: CDR1 SGHNT, CDR2 YYREEE (reference sequence). V was cut by 5 bases and J by 1 base, with 9 bases left in between. The CDR3 spells CASSSDLNTGELFF. The CDR3 DNA sequence: TGTGCCAGCAGTTCGGACCTGAACACCGGGGAGCTGTTTTTT.

There are a few counts of this clonotype. The rearrangement links TRBV12-3 or TRBV12-4 to TRBJ2-5; 8 nucleotides agree with TRBD2. The CDR3 spans 14 residues. Trimming took 3 bases from V and 4 from J; bases not matched to a gene: 4. The CDR3 nucleotides read TGTGCCAGCAGTTTTAGCGGGACTCGAGAGACCCAGTACTTC. Protein product: CASSFSGTRETQYF.

This clonotype was counted many times. The chain uses TRBV7-3 and TRBJ2-7; perhaps TRBD1 as D (6 bases). The germline gives CDR1 SGHTA, CDR2 FQGTGA. V was pared by 3 bases and J by 3 bases, with 9 bases between. This CDR3 has 13 residues. CDR3 DNA sequence: TGTGCCAGCAGCTTCCAGGGGAACTACGAGCAGTACTTC. This sequence encodes CASSFQGNYEQYF.

A few counts support this clonotype. The chain couples TRBV7-9 to TRBJ2-4; tentatively, D is TRBD1 or TRBD2 (5 bases each). The CDR3 has 14 amino acids. V lost 1 base and J lost 6, with 10 bases in between. Germline V lookup: CDR1 SEHNR, CDR2 FQNEAQ (reference sequence). DNA for the CDR3: TGTGCCAGCAGCTTAGGCTCCGGGACAAACATTCAGTACTTC. It encodes CASSLGSGTNIQYF.

The V and J genes are TRBV5-1 and TRBJ2-2, with 7 bases matching TRBD1. The CDR3 contains 13 residues. Germline values: CDR1 SGHRS, CDR2 YFSETQ. With V trimmed by 6 bases and J by 6 bases, 5 bases remained unmatched. CDR3 DNA: TGCGCCAGCAAGACAGGGAGTGCCGGGGAGCTGTTTTTT. Its protein product is CASKTGSAGELFF.

This clonotype was detected many times. The V call is TRBV14, the J call TRBJ1-2; D is undetermined. V was pared by 2 bases and J by 7 bases, with 20 bases between. Germline V gene lookup returns CDR1 SGHDN and CDR2 FVKESK. The CDR3 covers 16 residues. Here the CDR3 reads CASSQSTGPISSGYTF. CDR3 bases: TGTGCCAGCAGCCAATCCACGGGCCCTATTTCCTCTGGCTACACCTTC. Drawing the rest from reference TRBV14 and TRBJ1-2, the complete variable domain is EAGVTQFPSHSVIEKGQTVTLRCDPISGHDNLYWYRRVMGKEIKFLLHFVKESKQDESGMPNNRFLAERTGGTYSTLKVQPAELEDSGVYFCASSQSTGPISSGYTFGSGTRLTVV.

V is TRBV2 and J is TRBJ2-2; D uncertain. This CDR3 spans 12 amino acids. CDR1 SNHLY and CDR2 FYNNEI come from the germline V gene. Trimming removed 4 bases from V and 6 bases from J, with 6 bases in between. The CDR3 sequence is CASSGWSGELFF. The CDR3 bases are TGTGCCAGCAGTGGATGGTCCGGGGAGCTGTTTTTT.

The table lists this clonotype with a few counts. CDR3 residues: CSVHTWTLGETQYF. CDR3 in DNA: TGCAGCGTTCACACATGGACATTGGGGGAGACGCAGTATTTT. The chain combines TRBV29-1 with TRBJ2-3; D assignment may be TRBD1 or TRBD2 (5 bases each). This CDR3 is 14 amino acids long. The V end lost 5 bases, the J end lost 9 bases, and 21 bases lay between the germline ends. Germline lookup yields CDR1 SQVTM and CDR2 ANQGSEA.

This clonotype was seen only a few times. This chain connects TRBV7-2 to TRBJ2-3; perhaps TRBD2 as D (5 bases). This CDR3 spans 17 amino acids. The ends were cut back, 2 bases at V and 0 bases at J, with 15 bases in the middle. CDR1 SGHTA and CDR2 FQGNSA come from the germline V gene. CDR3 DNA sequence: TGTGCCAGCAGCTTATTCTTCCGGGGTAGTAGCACAGATACGCAGTATTTT. Translating gives CASSLFFRGSSTDTQYF.

This clonotype occurred many times. The chain uses TRBV12-3 or TRBV12-4 and TRBJ2-7, with 10 bases lining up with TRBD1. With 6 bases clipped from V and 2 bases from J, the junction kept 7 bases outside the gene matches. This CDR3 has 15 amino acids. The CDR3 DNA follows: TGTGCCAGCAGCCCTGGGACAGGGGAGACCTACGAGCAGTACTTC. Protein: CASSPGTGETYEQYF.

In this sample, this clonotype turned up a few times. This chain connects TRBV13 to TRBJ2-7; D may be TRBD1 or TRBD2 (5 bases each). The germline V gene encodes CDR1 PRHDT and CDR2 FYEKMQ (reference sequence). The CDR3 sequence is 13 residues long. Between the trimmed V and J ends, which lost 5 bases and 3 bases, there was a span of 11 bases. The CDR3 spells CASSQGDGYEQYF. CDR3 DNA: TGTGCCAGCAGCCAAGGGGACGGCTACGAGCAGTACTTC.

The J gene is TRBJ2-7, the V gene TRBV11-2; D remains ambiguous. In germline, CDR1 is SGHAT, CDR2 FQNNGV. V lost 0 bases and J 3 bases, leaving 9 bases between the germline ends. The CDR3 is 14 amino acids. The CDR3: CASSLEVFDYEQYF. The CDR3 bases are TGTGCCAGCAGCTTAGAAGTCTTCGACTACGAGCAGTACTTC.

The rearrangement joins TRBV5-1 to TRBJ2-2; D gene unclear. Between the trimmed V and J ends, which lost 4 bases and 2 bases, there was a span of 9 bases. The germline CDR1 and CDR2 sequences are SGHRS and YFSETQ. The CDR3 length is 14 residues. The CDR3 sequence: CASSLRVNTGELFF. In nucleotides, the CDR3 is TGCGCCAGCAGCCTCCGGGTTAACACCGGGGAGCTGTTTTTT.

About this clonotype itself: One end of the junction varies from germline; a read error may be responsible. The chain recombines TRBV5-5 with TRBJ1-6; the D gene is possibly TRBD1 (5 bases). CDR1 and CDR2 from the germline V gene are SGHKS and YYEKEE (reference sequence). This CDR3 is 13 amino acids long. The CDR3 spells CAGSLGVGSPLHF. Written as DNA, the CDR3 is TGTGCCGGCAGCCTAGGGGTCGGGTCACCCCTCCACTTT.

In its sample, this clonotype was seen a few times. CDR3 nucleotides: TGCGCCAGCAGCCAGACCGGGACAGGGGACGAGCAGTACTTC. Translated: CASSQTGTGDEQYF. This chain uses TRBV4-1 with TRBJ2-7, with 10 bases fitting TRBD1. Germline-derived CDR1 and CDR2 are MGHRA and YSYEKL. V gave up 3 bases and J gave up 5 bases; unmatched junction bases: 4. This CDR3 comprises 14 residues.

The chain has TRBV19 and TRBJ2-5; no clear D. The germline gives CDR1 LNHDA, CDR2 SQIVND (reference sequence). With 1 base removed from V and 7 bases from J, the gap between germline ends came to 7 bases. This CDR3 has 12 amino acids. The CDR3 DNA is TGTGCCAGTAGTATAGGGAAAGGGACCCAGTACTTC. It codes for CASSIGKGTQYF.

This clonotype was detected a few times. The chain links TRBV18 to TRBJ2-1; D is possibly TRBD2 (5 bases). CDR3 length equals 17 residues. V lost 2 bases to trimming and J lost 0 bases, with 14 bases between them. The V gene's germline CDR1 is KGHSH and CDR2 LQKENI. DNA for the CDR3: TGTGCCAGCTCACCATTTTATCTAGCAAACTCCTACAATGAGCAGTTCTTC. Translating it yields CASSPFYLANSYNEQFF.

This clonotype has only a few counts. The chain is built from TRBV6-6 and TRBJ2-7, with a possible D match to TRBD2 (7 bases). CDR1 is MNHNY and CDR2 is SVGAGI in the germline V gene (reference sequence). The CDR3 totals 14 residues. Trimming left V 7 bases short and J 5 bases short, with 18 bases between. The CDR3 region has the DNA TGTGCCAGCACCCTCAACGGGGGGCTCGACGAGCAGTACTTC. Translating it yields CASTLNGGLDEQYF.

The chain recombines TRBV3-1 with TRBJ2-3, with D maybe TRBD2 (6 bases). CDR1 is LGHDT and CDR2 is YNNKEL in the germline V gene (reference sequence). The V and J ends lost 0 bases and 3 bases respectively, with 13 bases between them. The CDR3 runs 16 residues. As DNA, the CDR3 is TGTGCCAGCAGCCAAGATCTGAGGGGAGGTACAGATACGCAGTATTTT. Translation: CASSQDLRGGTDTQYF.

The chain joins TRBV2 to TRBJ1-1; D gene unclear. Germline values: CDR1 SNHLY, CDR2 FYNNEI. The CDR3 length is 12 residues. V lost 6 bases to trimming and J lost 11 bases, with 16 bases between them. This CDR3 is CASRELGPAAFF. In DNA form, the CDR3 reads TGTGCCAGCAGAGAATTGGGCCCCGCCGCTTTCTTT.

This clonotype was picked up a small number of times. The chain uses TRBV19 and TRBJ2-3; D perhaps matches TRBD2 (5 bases). V was pared by 10 bases and J by 0 bases, with 20 bases between. CDR1 and CDR2 (germline): LNHDA, SQIVND (reference sequence). This CDR3 comprises 16 residues. CDR3 residues: CATRRGSPTSTDTQYF. The DNA of the CDR3 is TGTGCCACCAGACGGGGAAGCCCCACTAGCACAGATACGCAGTATTTT.

There are a few counts of this clonotype. This chain connects TRBV6-1 to TRBJ1-2, with 7 bases matching TRBD1. Germline assignment: CDR1 MNHNS and CDR2 SASEGT. The CDR3 sequence is 15 residues long. Germline trimming cut 0 bases from V and 4 bases from J; bases unmatched to any gene: 5. Here the CDR3 reads CASSEAGRGFYGYTF. CDR3 nucleotides: TGTGCCAGCAGTGAAGCGGGCAGGGGGTTCTATGGCTACACCTTC.